These 9 T cell receptor beta chains were all obtained from the same sample, sequenced in a study of TIL therapy for anti-PD-1-resistant metastatic lung cancer. The time point was: pre-treatment sample, taken before nivolumab and TIL therapy. The libraries were made with immunoSEQ v3. Assay used: immunoSEQ multiplex PCR; TCRdb lists only in-frame clones, some missing. This sample has about 19,000 clones, with almost 80% found just once. The specimen was blood, collected at baseline. The receptors originated from a person aged 25-80 years with non-small cell lung cancer.

The chain links TRBV19 to TRBJ2-5; D might be TRBD1 (6 bases). The CDR3 extends over 15 amino acids. Trimming took 7 bases from V and 0 from J, leaving 15 bases between them. Per germline, CDR1 LNHDA and CDR2 SQIVND (reference sequence). The CDR3 nucleotides read TGTGCCAGTACCTCGCCCCGGGACAACCAAGAGACCCAGTACTTC. Translating gives CASTSPRDNQETQYF.

The V gene is TRBV18, the J gene TRBJ1-5; no clear D gene. Germline CDR1 reads KGHSH; CDR2 reads LQKENI. The V end was cut by 6 bases, the J end by 2 bases, with 14 bases between. This CDR3 is 15 amino acids long. DNA of the CDR3: TGTGCCAGCTCCCGGGATTCGTCGGGCAATCAGCCCCAGCATTTT. This encodes CASSRDSSGNQPQHF.

V usage is TRBV19 and J usage is TRBJ2-7, with TRBD2 identical over 11 bases. The CDR3 is 18 residues long. The V segment lost 2 bases and the J segment 3 bases; nucleotides outside the gene matches: 12. Germline V CDR1 and CDR2: LNHDA, SQIVND (reference sequence). This CDR3 is CASSIFSGGAESIYEQYF. The CDR3 DNA reads TGTGCCAGTAGTATATTTAGCGGGGGGGCCGAGAGCATCTACGAGCAGTACTTC. The entire variable domain, with the rest obtained from reference TRBV19 and TRBJ2-7, is as follows: DGGITQSPKYLFRKEGQNVTLSCEQNLNHDAMYWYRQDPGQGLRLIYYSQIVNDFQKGDIAEGYSVSREKKESFPLTVTSAQKNPTAFYLCASSIFSGGAESIYEQYFGPGTRLTVT.

CDR3 nucleotide sequence: TGTGCCAGCAGCTCTCCCGGGACTGCGCTAAATGAGCAGTTCTTC. Translated: CASSSPGTALNEQFF. This chain links TRBV7-9 with TRBJ2-1, with D possibly being TRBD2 (6 bases). The CDR3 loop spans 15 amino acids. Germline V gene lookup returns CDR1 SEHNR and CDR2 FQNEAQ (reference sequence). V gave up 4 bases and J gave up 7 bases, with 17 bases separating them.

In nucleotides, the CDR3 is TGTGCCAGCAGTTTAGACAGGGGAAGCACAGATACGCAGTATTTT. Translation gives CASSLDRGSTDTQYF. The V gene is TRBV28, the J gene TRBJ2-3; 8 bases map to TRBD1. The V segment lost 2 bases and the J segment 0 bases; nucleotides outside the gene matches: 1. Germline V gene lookup returns CDR1 MDHEN and CDR2 SYDVKM. This CDR3 is built from 15 residues.

Comments on this clone: The sample carries other DNA sequences with the same CDR3. The chain uses TRBV30 and TRBJ2-2; D might be TRBD2 (6 bases). V gave up 6 bases and J gave up 5 bases, with 19 bases separating them. This CDR3 is 15 amino acids long. Per the germline V gene, CDR1 is GTSNPN and CDR2 is SVGIG (reference sequence). Here the CDR3 reads CACLPGTGVTGELFF. The CDR3 DNA follows: TGTGCCTGTCTGCCCGGGACGGGGGTTACCGGGGAGCTGTTTTTT. The full variable domain, with the rest looked up from reference TRBV30 and TRBJ2-2, is SQTIHQWPATLVQPVGSPLSLECTVEGTSNPNLYWYRQAAGRGLQLLFYSVGIGQISSEVPQNLSASRPQDRQFILSSKKLLLSDSGFYLCACLPGTGVTGELFFGEGSRLTVL.

The chain is built from TRBV6-2 or TRBV6-3 and TRBJ2-2; TRBD2 agrees at 11 bases. The CDR3 sequence is 14 residues long. J was trimmed by 6 bases and V by 5 bases; bases with no gene match: 2. Looked up from germline, CDR1 is MNHEY and CDR2 is SVGEGT. The CDR3 reads CASSQGLAAGELFF. The CDR3 nucleotides are TGTGCCAGCAGTCAGGGACTAGCGGCCGGGGAGCTGTTTTTT.

This rearrangement joins TRBV7-3 to TRBJ2-1; TRBD1 aligns across 10 bases. The junction had 6 bases not matched to a gene; V was cut back by 5 bases and J by 5 bases. CDR1 SGHTA and CDR2 FQGTGA come from the germline V gene. The CDR3 has 15 residues. The CDR3 region is CASSTGTGANNEQFF. CDR3 nucleotide sequence: TGTGCCAGCAGCACCGGGACAGGGGCGAACAATGAGCAGTTCTTC.

The genes are TRBV6-4 and TRBJ2-6; D may match TRBD1 or TRBD2 (5 bases each). With 8 bases removed from V and 0 bases from J, the gap between germline ends came to 17 bases. This CDR3 is 17 amino acids long. The germline V gene encodes CDR1 MRHNA and CDR2 SNTAGT. The CDR3 region has the DNA TGTGCCAGCGGATCCCGGGACGGACTCTCTGGGGCCAACGTCCTGACTTTC. The encoded protein is CASGSRDGLSGANVLTF.